The 20 T cell receptor beta chains below were found in one sample sequenced in a study of blood T cell repertoires in COVID-19 (dated by TCRdb to 2020 to 2022). To prepare the library, the immunoSEQ multiplex PCR assay was applied. Drawn from immuneACCESS, this table holds only the in-frame rearrangements with V and J called that TCRdb kept. Clones are partly lost; checked studies trace under half to an unresolved V gene and leave the rest unexplained. This sample gives fewer than 55,000 clones in total; 84% of them show up just once. Approximately 1.4% of the sample is in the top ten clones. Source material: peripheral blood. Receptor source: a man aged 50 to 60 with acute or convalescent COVID-19.

The chain links TRBV18 to TRBJ2-3; weak D call: TRBD2 (5 bases). V was pared by 3 bases and J by 7 bases, with 8 bases between. In germline, CDR1 is KGHSH, CDR2 LQKENI. This CDR3 contains 12 residues. The CDR3 DNA reads TGTGCCAGCTCACCGGACGGGAATACGCAGTATTTT. This translates into CASSPDGNTQYF.

The V and J genes are TRBV9 and TRBJ2-4; the D gene is possibly TRBD1 (5 bases). CDR3 length: 15 residues. CDR1 is SGDLS, CDR2 YYNGEE, per germline. Trimming stripped 3 bases from V and 9 bases from J, with 19 bases between. The CDR3 DNA is TGTGCCAGCAGCGCCACAGGCAGTATTAGGCCCATTCAGTACTTC. This translates into CASSATGSIRPIQYF.

The V gene is TRBV18, the J gene TRBJ2-7; a weak D match, TRBD1 (6 bases). V lost 0 bases to trimming and J lost 8 bases, with 11 bases between them. The CDR3 extends over 13 amino acids. Germline V gives CDR1 KGHSH, CDR2 LQKENI. The CDR3 loop is CASSPPERGKQYF. The CDR3 DNA reads as TGTGCCAGCTCACCACCTGAGAGGGGGAAGCAGTACTTC.

As DNA, the CDR3 is TGTGCCAGCGAGGGACTAGCGGTTATTAGTACCTACAATGAGCAGTTCTTC. This translates into CASEGLAVISTYNEQFF. The V call is TRBV2, the J call TRBJ2-1; TRBD2 agrees at 11 bases. From germline, CDR1 is SNHLY and CDR2 FYNNEI. The V segment lost 8 bases and the J segment 2 bases; nucleotides outside the gene matches: 11. This CDR3 spans 17 amino acids. The variable domain in full, completed from reference TRBV2 and TRBJ2-1, reads EPEVTQTPSHQVTQMGQEVILRCVPISNHLYFYWYRQILGQKVEFLVSFYNNEISEKSEIFDDQFSVERPDGSNFTLKIRSTKLEDSAMYFCASEGLAVISTYNEQFFGPGTRLTVL.

This chain connects TRBV7-2 to TRBJ2-2; weak D call: TRBD2 (5 bases). The CDR3 has 14 amino acids. The V end lost 2 bases, the J end lost 5 bases, and 9 bases lay between the germline ends. Germline values: CDR1 SGHTA, CDR2 FQGNSA. CDR3 in DNA: TGTGCCAGCAGCTTAAGTCGGGGAACCGGGGAGCTGTTTTTT. Its protein product is CASSLSRGTGELFF.

The CDR3 nucleotides read TGTGCCAGCTCACCAAGGTCAGGGGGCATCACTTACAATGAGCAGTTCTTC. Protein product: CASSPRSGGITYNEQFF. The J gene is TRBJ2-1, the V gene TRBV18; TRBD1 aligns across 8 bases. CDR1 is KGHSH and CDR2 is LQKENI in the germline V gene. Losses at the gene ends were 2 bases for V and 4 bases for J; bases not matched to a gene: 10. This CDR3 is built from 17 residues.

The V call is TRBV28, the J call TRBJ2-1; 9 bases match TRBD1. The CDR3 extends over 15 amino acids. From germline, CDR1 is MDHEN and CDR2 SYDVKM. The junction had 9 bases not matched to a gene; V was cut back by 4 bases and J by 8 bases. CDR3 protein: CASSSPGQGHHEQFF. In nucleotides, the CDR3 is TGTGCCAGCAGTTCCCCGGGACAGGGCCATCATGAGCAGTTCTTC.

The V gene is TRBV11-3, the J gene TRBJ2-1; 8 bases line up with TRBD2. The V gene end was trimmed by 0 bases and the J gene end by 7 bases; junction bases not matched to a gene: 5. Germline lookup yields CDR1 SGHNT and CDR2 YENEEA. The CDR3 totals 15 residues. In DNA form, the CDR3 reads TGTGCCAGCAGCTTAGATGCGGGGGGAGGGAATGAGCAGTTCTTC. It translates to CASSLDAGGGNEQFF.

This sequence joins TRBV30 and TRBJ2-5; D possibly corresponds to TRBD2 (5 bases). The CDR3 contains 11 residues. Looked up from germline, CDR1 is GTSNPN and CDR2 is SVGIG (reference sequence). V was shortened by 4 bases and J by 7 bases, with 10 bases between the two germline ends. CDR3 in DNA: TGTGCCTGGATTATTGGAGGGACCCAGTACTTC. This gives the protein CAWIIGGTQYF.

V and J are TRBV20-1 and TRBJ1-2, with a tentative D call TRBD1 (5 bases). CDR1 DFQATT and CDR2 SNEGSKA come from the germline V gene (reference sequence). The CDR3 has 11 residues. Trimming pared 8 bases from V and 3 bases from J, leaving 10 bases between. The CDR3 DNA reads as TGCAGTACCGGGGGACACTATGGCTACACCTTC. It yields the protein CSTGGHYGYTF.

The chain's CDR3 is CATSRVALRVGDEQYF. CDR3 DNA sequence: TGTGCCACCAGCAGAGTAGCCCTAAGAGTAGGAGACGAGCAGTACTTC. V and J are TRBV15 and TRBJ2-7, with D unresolved. The V gene's germline CDR1 is LNHNV and CDR2 YYDKDF (reference sequence). V lost 1 base and J lost 5, with 18 bases in between. The CDR3 is made up of 16 amino acids.

The V gene is TRBV4-2, the J gene TRBJ2-2; D might be TRBD1 (5 bases). CDR1 is LGHNA, CDR2 YNFKEQ, per germline. The CDR3 has 18 residues. The germline V and J ends were trimmed by 5 bases and 0 bases, with 19 bases remaining between them. Written as DNA, the CDR3 is TGTGCCAGCAGCTACGAGACAGTTGTTGGGACGAACACCGGGGAGCTGTTTTTT. It specifies CASSYETVVGTNTGELFF.

The rearrangement uses TRBV15 and TRBJ1-2, with D perhaps TRBD1 (6 bases). Trimming took 3 bases from V and 1 from J, leaving 9 bases between them. The CDR3 has 14 residues. Per the germline V gene, CDR1 is LNHNV and CDR2 is YYDKDF (reference sequence). CDR3 coding DNA: TGTGCCACCAGCAGGTTACAGGGTAACTATGGCTACACCTTC. It yields the protein CATSRLQGNYGYTF.

The rearrangement links TRBV24-1 to TRBJ2-3; D may be TRBD2 (6 bases). Deletions cut 4 bases from V and 1 base from J, with 14 bases between. The CDR3 consists of 16 residues. Germline loops: CDR1 KGHDR, CDR2 SFDVKD. The CDR3 is CATSEWGRRGTDTQYF. CDR3 sequence (DNA): TGTGCCACCAGTGAGTGGGGACGGAGGGGCACAGATACGCAGTATTTT.

This clone was seen a handful of times. The rearrangement uses TRBV6-5 and TRBJ2-5; a possible D gene is TRBD1 (5 bases). Germline CDR1 reads MNHEY; CDR2 reads SVGAGI. This CDR3 is built from 15 residues. Deletions cut 0 bases from V and 2 bases from J, with 10 bases between. CDR3 residues: CASSYSGSGQETQYF. Here the CDR3 DNA reads TGTGCCAGCAGTTACTCTGGGTCAGGGCAAGAGACCCAGTACTTC.

The J gene is TRBJ2-7, the V gene TRBV7-2; D may be TRBD1 (6 bases). CDR3 length: 17 residues. V was trimmed by 1 base and J by 0 bases, leaving 16 bases between them. Germline V gene data show CDR1 as SGHTA and CDR2 as FQGNSA. CDR3 bases: TGTGCCAGCAGCTTAGGCAGGGTGGGGACAAACTCCTACGAGCAGTACTTC. The encoded protein is CASSLGRVGTNSYEQYF.

This clone was counted once. The J gene is TRBJ2-7, the V gene TRBV7-2; 11 positions agree with TRBD2. The CDR3 is made up of 15 amino acids. Germline loops: CDR1 SGHTA, CDR2 FQGNSA. J gave up 4 bases and V 4 bases, and 6 bases lay outside the gene matches. The CDR3 DNA sequence: TGTGCCAGCAGCTCACCGGGACTAGCGGTTTACGAGCAGTACTTC. This encodes CASSSPGLAVYEQYF.

The genes are TRBV7-2 and TRBJ1-4, with a weak D call TRBD1 (5 bases). This CDR3 comprises 14 residues. The germline CDR1 and CDR2 sequences are SGHTA and FQGNSA. V lost 5 bases, J lost 8 bases, and 15 bases lay in between. CDR3 bases: TGTGCCAGCAGCGTTTCCAGGGCTGACGAAAAACTGTTTTTT. This gives the protein CASSVSRADEKLFF.

The rearrangement joins TRBV5-5 to TRBJ2-5; TRBD1 matches at 9 bases. V lost 0 bases and J lost 4; bases outside the gene matches: 4. The CDR3 consists of 15 residues. CDR1 is SGHKS and CDR2 is YYEKEE in the germline V gene (reference sequence). In DNA, the CDR3 is TGTGCCAGCAGCTTGGGACAGGGGGTGATAGAGACCCAGTACTTC. It yields the protein CASSLGQGVIETQYF.

The J gene is TRBJ1-5, the V gene TRBV11-2; possibly TRBD1 for D (5 bases). Germline values: CDR1 SGHAT, CDR2 FQNNGV. The CDR3 spans 12 residues. Trimming stripped 8 bases from V and 2 bases from J, with 7 bases between. The CDR3: CASGAGNQPQHF. CDR3 coding DNA: TGTGCCAGCGGGGCCGGCAATCAGCCCCAGCATTTT.